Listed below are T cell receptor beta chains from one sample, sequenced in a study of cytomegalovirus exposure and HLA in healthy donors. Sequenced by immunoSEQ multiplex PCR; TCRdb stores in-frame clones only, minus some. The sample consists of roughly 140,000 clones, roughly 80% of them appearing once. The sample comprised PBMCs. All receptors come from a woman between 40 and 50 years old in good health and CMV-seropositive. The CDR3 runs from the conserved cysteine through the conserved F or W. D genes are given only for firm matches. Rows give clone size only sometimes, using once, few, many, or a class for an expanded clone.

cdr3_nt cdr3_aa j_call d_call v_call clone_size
TGCGCCAGCAGCGCGTCGGGACATCTAAACTATGGCTACACCTTC CASSASGHLNYGYTF TRBJ1-2 . TRBV5-1 .
TGTGCCAGCAGCGACCAGCACAGAAGCTCCTACAATGAGCAGTTCTTC CASSDQHRSSYNEQFF TRBJ2-1 . TRBV11-2 once
TGTGCCAGCAGACAGACAGGGGACCCATCCTACGAGCAGTACTTC CASRQTGDPSYEQYF TRBJ2-7 TRBD1 TRBV6-4 .
TGTGCCAGCAGCTCAGCGACAGGGGACTATGGCTACACCTTC CASSSATGDYGYTF TRBJ1-2 TRBD1 TRBV28 .
TGTGCCAGCAGAACAGGGGAGGCTGGGGCCAACGTCCTGACTTTC CASRTGEAGANVLTF TRBJ2-6 . TRBV28 .
TGTGCCACCCAACGGACAGAGGGGAATGAAAAACTGTTTTTT CATQRTEGNEKLFF TRBJ1-4 . TRBV10-3 .
TGTGCCAGCAGCGTAGATGGGACAGGGGTAAAACTGTTTTTT CASSVDGTGVKLFF TRBJ1-4 TRBD1 TRBV9 few
TGTGCCTGGAGTGCCGCGGGAGGCTACACAGATACGCAGTATTTT CAWSAAGGYTDTQYF TRBJ2-3 TRBD2 TRBV30 .
TGTGCCAGCAGTACCCAGGGGGTTCGGGAAAAACTGTTTTTT CASSTQGVREKLFF TRBJ1-4 TRBD1 TRBV13 .
TGTGCCAGCAGTCCCCGGGAGGTAGGGAATGAGCAGTTCTTC CASSPREVGNEQFF TRBJ2-1 TRBD2 TRBV25-1 few
TGTGCCAGCTCACTGGGGACAGGTGAGAATTCACCCCTCCACTTT CASSLGTGENSPLHF TRBJ1-6 TRBD1 TRBV18 .
TGTGCCAGTACCTCGGGGACAGGGGTCTTGAACTATGGCTACACCTTC CASTSGTGVLNYGYTF TRBJ1-2 TRBD1 TRBV19 .
TGTGCCAGCTCCCGACAGCCGGGCAGTGGCTACACCTTC CASSRQPGSGYTF TRBJ1-2 . TRBV2 .
TGTGCCAGCAGGTCACAGGGAGGCTACACCTTC CASRSQGGYTF TRBJ1-2 . TRBV27 once
TGTGCCAGCAAAATCACAGGGGGAGCGACAGATACGCAGTATTTT CASKITGGATDTQYF TRBJ2-3 TRBD1 TRBV2 .
TGTGCCAGCAGCCCCCGGACAGGCTACGAGCAGTACTTC CASSPRTGYEQYF TRBJ2-7 TRBD1 TRBV7-6 .
TGTGCCAGCAGCTTTTGGGGGCGTCCCTACTACGAGCAGTACTTC CASSFWGRPYYEQYF TRBJ2-7 . TRBV5-6 few
TGTGCCAGCAGCGGCAGGGACAGCTATAATTCACCCCTCCACTTT CASSGRDSYNSPLHF TRBJ1-6 TRBD1 TRBV9 .
TGTGCCAGCAGTCCCCACAGGGGGCGTCCCACAGATACGCAGTATTTT CASSPHRGRPTDTQYF TRBJ2-3 TRBD1 TRBV28 .
TGCGCCAGCAGTGTCTGGGGGGAGGGCGGGGAGCTGTTTTTT CASSVWGEGGELFF TRBJ2-2 TRBD2 TRBV10-1 once
TGTGCCAGCAGCCTGGACAGAAATGAGCAGTTCTTC CASSLDRNEQFF TRBJ2-1 . TRBV5-6 .
TGTGCCAGCAGTGGAGACAGCTACTACGAGCAGTACTTC CASSGDSYYEQYF TRBJ2-7 . TRBV2 .
TGTGCCAGCAGCGGCAATTCTTGCAGGGGGCCTGATTACGAAAAACTGTTTTTT CASSGNSCRGPDYEKLFF TRBJ1-4 . TRBV21-1 .
TGTGCCAGCAGCTCCACAGACGGTGGCTACACCTTC CASSSTDGGYTF TRBJ1-2 . TRBV7-9 .
TGTGCCAGCAGTCCCTTCCTCGGCTCCTACAATGAGCAGTTCTTC CASSPFLGSYNEQFF TRBJ2-1 . TRBV28 .
TGTGCCAGTAGTAGGCCTAGCGGGAAGATAGGGGATACGCAGTATTTT CASSRPSGKIGDTQYF TRBJ2-3 TRBD2 TRBV19 .
TGCGCCAGCAGCCAAGGGGACAGGGAGCACAATCAGCCCCAGCATTTT CASSQGDREHNQPQHF TRBJ1-5 TRBD1 TRBV4-1 .
TGTGCCAGCTCACCGGGGACAGGGGGTCAGCCCCAGCATTTT CASSPGTGGQPQHF TRBJ1-5 TRBD1 TRBV18 .
TGTGCCAGCAGTCGACAGCTGAACACCGGGGAGCTGTTTTTT CASSRQLNTGELFF TRBJ2-2 . TRBV9 .